The sequence of this T cell receptor (beta chain) was determined in a study of CD8+ T cells in alopecia areata. In the study overall: Treatment of the treated patients consisted of oral tofacitinib, 5 to 10 mg twice daily. Notes on the study in general: Scalp clonality, along with expanded CD8+ clones among the top 100, was significantly decreased by tofacitinib. Sharing of TCRs across patients appeared less clear than in mice, possibly for HLA-related reasons.

cDNA serving as the sequencing template came from extracted, reverse transcribed RNA. Assay: immunoSEQ multiplex PCR; the TCRdb copy retains only in-frame clones and omits some. Of more than 110,000 clones listed, 75% to 85% are singletons. Losses at the gene ends were 3 bases for V and 3 bases for J; bases not matched to a gene: 5. Per germline, CDR1 SGDLS and CDR2 YYNGEE. The CDR3 has 16 residues. Sample treatment: oral pan-JAK inhibitor, 5-10 mg twice daily. This clone was detected only once. What it recognizes is unknown. The chain uses TRBV9 and TRBJ2-2; 10 bases agree with TRBD2. Specimen: CD8+ T cells sorted from blood, collected at week 4, from a patient treated with tofacitinib. The receptor was isolated from a human donor with alopecia areata. The CDR3 protein is CASSDIAGGYTGELFF. CDR3 bases: TGTGCCAGCAGCGATATAGCGGGGGGCTACACCGGGGAGCTGTTTTTT.